The 2 T cell receptor beta chains presented below share a single source sample, sequenced in a study of PD-1 blockade in classical Hodgkin lymphoma. Clones were read by immunoSEQ multiplex PCR, and TCRdb kept only the in-frame ones, dropping some. The sample includes roughly 38,000 clones, around 86% of them seen just once. Every patient relapsed after autologous stem cell transplantation, and brentuximab vedotin exposure varied. The specimen comprised peripheral blood mononuclear cells (PBMCs), sampled before the second cycle of nivolumab. The receptors here all came from a human donor with classical Hodgkin lymphoma.

The chain joins TRBV9 to TRBJ1-3; D ambiguous. Trimming cost V 0 bases and J 0 bases, with 4 bases left between them. CDR1 is SGDLS, CDR2 YYNGEE, per germline. The CDR3 runs 14 residues. The CDR3 sequence is CASSVAGSGNTIYF. CDR3 coding DNA: TGTGCCAGCAGCGTAGCGGGCTCTGGAAACACCATATATTTT.

This sequence joins TRBV19 and TRBJ1-6; D uncertain. CDR3 length: 15 amino acids. Germline V CDR1 and CDR2: LNHDA, SQIVND (reference sequence). V dropped 6 bases and J dropped 0 bases, with 9 bases sitting between them. As DNA, the CDR3 is TGTGCCAGTAGCCCCTTGAGCTCCTATAATTCACCCCTCCACTTT. Translated: CASSPLSSYNSPLHF.